Presented here are 32 T cell receptor beta chains from one specimen sequenced in a study of T cell responses to AZD1222 COVID-19 vaccine. Sequencing was performed with immunoSEQ multiplex PCR; in TCRdb, only in-frame clones are kept and a portion is missing. The sample contains around 94,000 clones, roughly 84% of which appear only once. This material consisted of peripheral blood, taken on day 0 of AZD1222 vaccination. The receptors originated from an adult in good health.

J is TRBJ1-5 and V is TRBV7-2, with D hard to call. CDR3 size: 16 residues. Trimming removed 2 bases from V and 1 base from J, with 12 bases in between. From germline, CDR1 is SGHTA and CDR2 FQGNSA. CDR3 in amino acids: CASSLWSGGSNQPQHF. CDR3 in DNA: TGTGCCAGCAGCTTATGGTCAGGAGGGAGCAATCAGCCCCAGCATTTT. Combining the CDR3 with reference TRBV7-2 and TRBJ1-5 gives the whole variable domain GAGVSQSPSNKVTEKGKDVELRCDPISGHTALYWYRQSLGQGLEFLIYFQGNSAPDKSGLPSDRFSAERTGGSVSTLTIQRTQQEDSAVYLCASSLWSGGSNQPQHFGDGTRLSIL.

The rearrangement links TRBV9 to TRBJ1-1; D gene uncertain. Germline V lookup: CDR1 SGDLS, CDR2 YYNGEE. V shed 0 bases and J shed 2 bases, with 11 bases lying between them. The CDR3 sequence is 15 residues long. CDR3 sequence: CASSVGAVGNTEAFF. The DNA of the CDR3 is TGTGCCAGCAGCGTAGGGGCGGTGGGTAACACTGAAGCTTTCTTT.

The chain couples TRBV6-5 to TRBJ1-5; weak D call: TRBD1 (5 bases). The CDR3 spans 15 residues. CDR1 is MNHEY and CDR2 is SVGAGI in the germline V gene. The V gene lost 5 bases and the J gene lost 2 bases, with 13 bases spanning the gap. CDR3 in DNA: TGTGCCAGCAGTCCCGCGGGGGTTGGCAATCAGCCCCAGCATTTT. Its protein is CASSPAGVGNQPQHF.

The chain combines TRBV5-6 with TRBJ2-6; D perhaps matches TRBD2 (6 bases). Per germline, CDR1 SGHDT and CDR2 YYEEEE. Trimming shortened V by 3 bases and J by 4 bases, and 11 bases separated the two germline ends. The CDR3 extends over 15 amino acids. The CDR3 is CASSWRGTGANVLTF. CDR3 sequence (DNA): TGTGCCAGCAGCTGGCGCGGGACCGGGGCCAACGTCCTGACTTTC.

The gene calls are TRBV9 and TRBJ1-3; D is ambiguous. This CDR3 contains 14 residues. CDR1 is SGDLS and CDR2 is YYNGEE in the germline V gene. Between the trimmed V and J ends, which lost 3 bases and 2 bases, there was a span of 9 bases. CDR3 residues: CASSEQAAGNTIYF. The CDR3 DNA reads as TGTGCCAGCAGCGAGCAGGCTGCTGGAAACACCATATATTTT.

This clone was detected once. The chain couples TRBV5-1 to TRBJ1-2; possible D gene TRBD1, 6 bases. CDR1 is SGHRS, CDR2 YFSETQ, per germline. V gave up 4 bases and J gave up 6 bases, with 19 bases separating them. The CDR3 totals 15 residues. As DNA, the CDR3 is TGCGCCAGCAGCAACGGGGGCGTGGTACCTGATGGCTACACCTTC. Residues: CASSNGGVVPDGYTF.

The chain joins TRBV6-5 to TRBJ1-5, with 7 bases that match TRBD1. Germline V lookup: CDR1 MNHEY, CDR2 SVGAGI. Unmatched junction bases numbered 7, after V lost 6 bases and J lost 5 bases. The CDR3 loop spans 14 amino acids. The CDR3 DNA reads TGTGCCAGCAGGCGACAGGGAGGGGATCAGCCCCAGCATTTT. As protein: CASRRQGGDQPQHF.

The rearrangement uses TRBV7-8 and TRBJ2-3; TRBD1 agrees at 9 bases. CDR3 length: 15 amino acids. Per the germline V gene, CDR1 is SGHVS and CDR2 is FQNEAQ. V shed 8 bases, J shed 4 bases, and the junction held 10 bases outside the gene matches. CDR3 loop: CASHRDRVVADTQYF. CDR3 in DNA: TGTGCCAGCCACCGGGACAGGGTTGTAGCAGATACGCAGTATTTT.

This sequence joins TRBV2 and TRBJ2-7; D is unclear. Germline V gives CDR1 SNHLY, CDR2 FYNNEI. V gave up 6 bases and J gave up 6 bases, with 18 bases separating them. This CDR3 is built from 14 residues. CDR3 bases: TGTGCCAGCAGCTTATCTATCTCGTCTCTCGAGCAGTACTTC. Protein: CASSLSISSLEQYF. Filled out from reference TRBV2 and TRBJ2-7, the complete variable domain reads EPEVTQTPSHQVTQMGQEVILRCVPISNHLYFYWYRQILGQKVEFLVSFYNNEISEKSEIFDDQFSVERPDGSNFTLKIRSTKLEDSAMYFCASSLSISSLEQYFGPGTRLTVT.

J is TRBJ1-2 and V is TRBV9, with 10 bases that match TRBD1. Germline lookup yields CDR1 SGDLS and CDR2 YYNGEE. The CDR3 length is 17 residues. V lost 2 bases to trimming and J lost 4 bases; unmatched junction nucleotides: 11. CDR3 nucleotides: TGTGCCAGCAGCGTGACAGGGGGCGTAGCAGGGCCCTATGGCTACACCTTC. This gives the protein CASSVTGGVAGPYGYTF.

This clone was seen once. The chain links TRBV9 to TRBJ2-2; 11 bases match TRBD2. V lost 0 bases to trimming and J lost 5 bases; unmatched junction nucleotides: 6. The CDR3 has 17 residues. Germline V gene sequence: CDR1 SGDLS, CDR2 YYNGEE. CDR3 protein: CASSVVSGGAGTGELFF. CDR3 nucleotide sequence: TGTGCCAGCAGCGTAGTTAGCGGGGGGGCCGGAACCGGGGAGCTGTTTTTT. Full variable domain (missing parts from reference TRBV9 and TRBJ2-2): DSGVTQTPKHLITATGQRVTLRCSPRSGDLSVYWYQQSLDQGLQFLIQYYNGEERAKGNILERFSAQQFPDLHSELNLSSLELGDSALYFCASSVVSGGAGTGELFFGEGSRLTVL.

The genes are TRBV13 and TRBJ2-5, with TRBD1 matching over 8 bases. Germline V gene sequence: CDR1 PRHDT, CDR2 FYEKMQ (reference sequence). The CDR3 contains 15 residues. The ends lost 5 bases at V and 5 bases at J; junction bases unmatched: 10. The CDR3 region is CASSPSPTGGETQYF. CDR3 coding DNA: TGTGCCAGCAGCCCATCCCCCACAGGGGGTGAGACCCAGTACTTC.

The chain recombines TRBV25-1 with TRBJ1-2; TRBD1 matches at 8 bases. This CDR3 has 13 amino acids. Germline CDR1 MGHDK, CDR2 SYGVNS. The junction had 8 bases not matched to a gene; V was cut back by 10 bases and J by 4 bases. The CDR3 loop reads CATWGQDFYGYTF. DNA of the CDR3: TGTGCCACCTGGGGACAGGACTTCTATGGCTACACCTTC.

The CDR3 DNA reads as TGTGCCAGCAGCTTGGTTAGAAACTCCTACGAGCAGTACTTC. It translates to CASSLVRNSYEQYF. This chain connects TRBV5-8 to TRBJ2-7, with no clear D. Trimming stripped 0 bases from V and 0 bases from J, with 7 bases between. Per the germline V gene, CDR1 is SGHTS and CDR2 is YDEGEE. The CDR3 is 14 amino acids. The full variable domain, rest sourced from reference TRBV5-8 and TRBJ2-7, is EAGVTQSPTHLIKTRGQQATLRCSPISGHTSVYWYQQALGLGLQFLLWYDEGEERNRGNFPPRFSGRQFPNYSSELNVNALELEDSALYLCASSLVRNSYEQYFGPGTRLTVT.

The chain couples TRBV6-5 to TRBJ2-7, with TRBD1 matching over 10 bases. The CDR3 length is 14 residues. Germline V gene lookup returns CDR1 MNHEY and CDR2 SVGAGI. V gave up 6 bases and J gave up 3 bases; unmatched junction bases: 5. The CDR3 region is CASRGQGVLYEQYF. As DNA, the CDR3 is TGTGCCAGCAGAGGACAGGGGGTTCTCTACGAGCAGTACTTC.

The chain carries TRBV3-1 (or the pseudogene TRBV3-2) and TRBJ1-2; 7 nucleotides agree with TRBD1. J lost 4 bases, V lost 1 base, and 3 bases had no gene match. Germline V gene data show CDR1 as LGHDT and CDR2 as YNNKEL (reference sequence). The CDR3 contains 14 residues. CDR3 region: CASSQADRSYGYTF. The CDR3 DNA follows: TGTGCCAGCAGCCAAGCGGACAGGTCCTATGGCTACACCTTC.

Only one count was recorded for this clone. V and J are TRBV7-2 and TRBJ2-3; D is ambiguous. The CDR3 runs 14 residues. V dropped 4 bases and J dropped 2 bases, with 10 bases sitting between them. CDR1 and CDR2 (germline): SGHTA, FQGNSA. The CDR3 spells CASSSPPVTDTQYF. As DNA, the CDR3 is TGTGCCAGCAGCTCCCCCCCGGTCACAGATACGCAGTATTTT.

This rearrangement joins TRBV5-1 to TRBJ2-7; D perhaps matches TRBD1 (5 bases). The CDR3 is 14 residues long. In germline, CDR1 is SGHRS, CDR2 YFSETQ. The germline V and J ends were trimmed by 0 bases and 0 bases, with 7 bases remaining between them. The CDR3 DNA reads TGCGCCAGCAGCTTGGGAGACAGCTCCTACGAGCAGTACTTC. It codes for CASSLGDSSYEQYF. Full variable domain (remainder filled in from reference TRBV5-1 and TRBJ2-7): KAGVTQTPRYLIKTRGQQVTLSCSPISGHRSVSWYQQTPGQGLQFLFEYFSETQRNKGNFPGRFSGRQFSNSRSEMNVSTLELGDSALYLCASSLGDSSYEQYFGPGTRLTVT.

The V gene is TRBV5-4, the J gene TRBJ2-3, with 8 positions matching TRBD2. CDR1 and CDR2 (germline): SGHNT, YYREEE (reference sequence). The junction had 9 bases not matched to a gene; V was cut back by 3 bases and J by 3 bases. This CDR3 is built from 16 residues. The CDR3 spells CASSSAGGARTDTQYF. As DNA, the CDR3 is TGTGCCAGCAGCTCAGCCGGGGGGGCGCGGACAGATACGCAGTATTTT.

V is TRBV30 and J is TRBJ1-1; 7 bases map to TRBD1. The CDR3 covers 13 residues. Trimming cost V 8 bases and J 1 base; bases outside gene matches: 7. Germline CDR1 reads GTSNPN; CDR2 reads SVGIG (reference sequence). For the CDR3, the DNA is TGTGCCATCAAGGGACAGCCGAACACTGAAGCTTTCTTT. Translated: CAIKGQPNTEAFF.

This clone was detected a few times. This sequence joins TRBV28 and TRBJ2-7, with a weak D call TRBD1 (5 bases). V was pared by 3 bases and J by 1 base, with 16 bases between. The CDR3 is 16 residues long. Germline values: CDR1 MDHEN, CDR2 SYDVKM. The CDR3 nucleotides are TGTGCCAGCAGTTTGGATAAGGGGTCCCGGTCCTACGAGCAGTACTTC. Its protein product is CASSLDKGSRSYEQYF.

V gene TRBV4-2 combines with J gene TRBJ2-1, with a possible D match to TRBD2 (7 bases). There are 19 residues in the CDR3. The V end was cut by 0 bases, the J end by 8 bases, with 26 bases between. Germline V gene lookup returns CDR1 LGHNA and CDR2 YNFKEQ. The CDR3 protein is CASSQERGRGGESLDEQFF. The CDR3 DNA reads as TGTGCCAGCAGCCAAGAAAGGGGTAGGGGGGGCGAATCCCTCGATGAGCAGTTCTTC.

This clone has a single count. V gene TRBV30 combines with J gene TRBJ1-2, with D hard to call. Trimming took off 2 bases at V and 1 base at J, with 11 bases between the two ends. Looked up from germline, CDR1 is GTSNPN and CDR2 is SVGIG (reference sequence). This CDR3 spans 14 amino acids. CDR3 in DNA: TGTGCCTGGAGTCCCCTGGGTGTTAACTATGGCTACACCTTC. Translated: CAWSPLGVNYGYTF.

The gene calls are TRBV19 and TRBJ2-1; D perhaps matches TRBD1 (5 bases). Germline lookup yields CDR1 LNHDA and CDR2 SQIVND (reference sequence). The V end lost 6 bases, the J end lost 1 base, and 19 bases lay between the germline ends. This CDR3 has 17 amino acids. The CDR3: CASRPFVGRASYNEQFF. The CDR3 coding sequence is TGTGCCAGTAGGCCATTTGTGGGCAGGGCTTCCTACAATGAGCAGTTCTTC.

V usage is TRBV6-2 or TRBV6-3 and J usage is TRBJ1-2; D unclear. CDR1 MNHEY and CDR2 SVGEGT come from the germline V gene. The CDR3 loop spans 14 amino acids. Trimming took 0 bases from V and 4 from J, leaving 9 bases between them. In DNA, the CDR3 is TGTGCCAGCAGTTACTCGGACGGATTCTATGGCTACACCTTC. This encodes CASSYSDGFYGYTF.

CDR3 region: CASSSPGQDYNSPLHF. CDR3 in DNA: TGTGCCAGCAGTTCGCCCGGACAGGATTATAATTCACCCCTCCACTTT. The V and J genes are TRBV28 and TRBJ1-6; the match to TRBD1 covers 7 bases. This CDR3 is 16 amino acids long. V was pared by 4 bases and J by 4 bases, with 7 bases of the junction left unmatched. Germline V gene sequence: CDR1 MDHEN, CDR2 SYDVKM.

The chain employs TRBV27 and TRBJ2-1, with D maybe TRBD2 (7 bases). Trimming left V 5 bases short and J 11 bases short, with 22 bases between. The CDR3 contains 15 residues. Looked up from germline, CDR1 is MNHEY and CDR2 is SMNVEV (reference sequence). The CDR3 DNA reads as TGTGCCAGCAGTCCCCGGAGGAAGGGGGGGCCTAAGCAGTTCTTC. It codes for CASSPRRKGGPKQFF.

The genes are TRBV5-1 and TRBJ2-7, with 9 bases that match TRBD1. CDR3 length: 15 amino acids. With V trimmed by 0 bases and J by 3 bases, 4 bases remained unmatched. Germline-derived CDR1 and CDR2 are SGHRS and YFSETQ. The CDR3 region has the DNA TGCGCCAGCAGCTTGGTAACAGGGGGCCTCTACGAGCAGTACTTC. Its protein is CASSLVTGGLYEQYF. Full variable domain (remainder filled in from reference TRBV5-1 and TRBJ2-7): KAGVTQTPRYLIKTRGQQVTLSCSPISGHRSVSWYQQTPGQGLQFLFEYFSETQRNKGNFPGRFSGRQFSNSRSEMNVSTLELGDSALYLCASSLVTGGLYEQYFGPGTRLTVT.

The rearrangement uses TRBV19 and TRBJ1-2; 8 bases are shared with TRBD1. The germline V gene has CDR1 LNHDA and CDR2 SQIVND (reference sequence). The CDR3 consists of 15 residues. V dropped 3 bases and J dropped 6; count of bases not matched to a gene: 9. The CDR3 DNA sequence: TGTGCCAGTAGTATCAGGGCAGGGGGCGCGGATGGCTACACCTTC. It specifies CASSIRAGGADGYTF.

The gene calls are TRBV19 and TRBJ1-4, with D hard to call. The CDR3 is 14 residues long. Germline-derived CDR1 and CDR2 are LNHDA and SQIVND (reference sequence). V gave up 3 bases and J gave up 3 bases, with 8 bases separating them. The CDR3 coding sequence is TGTGCCAGTAGTATCCGCGGCCCTAATGAAAAACTGTTTTTT. It encodes CASSIRGPNEKLFF.

This chain uses TRBV9 with TRBJ1-4; D is uncertain. Germline V lookup: CDR1 SGDLS, CDR2 YYNGEE. The CDR3 has 15 amino acids. Trimming removed 0 bases at V and 8 bases at J, with 14 bases between. CDR3 DNA: TGTGCCAGCAGCGTAGCTGCGGGAGTTGGGGAAAAACTGTTTTTT. Encoded protein: CASSVAAGVGEKLFF.

This chain connects TRBV6-4 to TRBJ1-1, with a possible D match to TRBD1 (5 bases). The V end was cut by 2 bases, the J end by 1 base, with 14 bases between. The germline V gene encodes CDR1 MRHNA and CDR2 SNTAGT. This CDR3 is 16 amino acids long. The CDR3, as DNA: TGTGCCAGCAGTGACGGGACTCAGAGGGGGAACACTGAAGCTTTCTTT. The encoded protein is CASSDGTQRGNTEAFF.